One sample yielded the 28 T cell receptor beta chains listed below, sequenced in a study of blood T cells in healthy people across ages. The use of a sample-barcoded 5' primer and a J-beta primer mix characterized a second PCR of about 7 to 12 cycles. TCRdb fed the 5' RACE reads into MiXCR, producing one record per CDR3 protein. The sample yields more than 550,000 distinct CDR3 sequences, around a fifth seen once. The specimen was blood. All receptors derive from a man aged 65-85 years in good health.

This clonotype appeared a few times. This sequence joins TRBV7-2 and TRBJ1-5; weak D call: TRBD1 (5 bases). The CDR3 contains 16 residues. Deletions cut 7 bases from V and 6 bases from J, with 22 bases between. Germline V gene sequence: CDR1 SGHTA, CDR2 FQGNSA. CDR3 in DNA: TGTGCCAGCACTCGCTCCAGGGACGACAATTTTCAGCCCCAGCATTTT. It encodes CASTRSRDDNFQPQHF.

The table lists this clonotype with a few counts. The J gene is TRBJ2-5, the V gene TRBV21-1; no DNA check was done on the table's D call, TRBD2. TRBV21-1 is deemed a pseudogene. The CDR3 extends over 17 amino acids. The CDR3 DNA sequence: TGTGCCAGCAGCAACACCGGGGTATCGGGATTTAGAGAGACCCAGTACTTC. Translation gives CASSNTGVSGFRETQYF.

The chain joins TRBV5-6 to TRBJ1-6; D is undetermined. Trimming left V 1 base short and J 8 bases short, with 4 bases between. The V gene's germline CDR1 is SGHDT and CDR2 YYEEEE. This CDR3 is built from 12 residues. CDR3 sequence reads: CASSLYHSPLHF. The CDR3 coding sequence is TGTGCCAGCAGCTTGTATCATTCACCCCTCCACTTT.

This rearrangement joins TRBV7-9 to TRBJ1-5; D is undetermined. Germline CDR1 reads SEHNR; CDR2 reads FQNEAQ (reference sequence). Deletions cut 5 bases from V and 3 bases from J, with 11 bases between. The CDR3 spans 14 residues. The CDR3 reads CASSAGPNNQPQHF. The CDR3 nucleotides read TGTGCCAGCAGCGCAGGACCGAACAATCAGCCCCAGCATTTT.

The chain has TRBV4-1 and TRBJ1-1; weak D call: TRBD1 (6 bases). Trimming removed 1 base at V and 11 bases at J, with 20 bases between. CDR1 and CDR2 (germline): MGHRA, YSYEKL. The CDR3 runs to 15 residues. CDR3 sequence reads: CASSQADREIYEAFF. DNA of the CDR3: TGCGCCAGCAGCCAAGCGGACAGAGAAATCTACGAGGCTTTCTTT.

This clonotype was seen ten or more times. The chain has TRBV3-1 and TRBJ2-1; no clear D. V lost 0 bases, J lost 1 base, and 7 bases lay in between. This CDR3 is 15 amino acids long. Germline CDR1 reads LGHDT; CDR2 reads YNNKEL (reference sequence). CDR3 bases: TGTGCCAGCAGCCAAGATACCGGATCCTACAATGAGCAGTTCTTC. This translates into CASSQDTGSYNEQFF.

The table lists this clonotype with many counts. V gene TRBV28 combines with J gene TRBJ2-3; maybe TRBD2 (6 bases). Germline lookup yields CDR1 MDHEN and CDR2 SYDVKM. V was shortened by 4 bases and J by 4 bases, with 18 bases between the two germline ends. CDR3 size: 16 residues. CDR3 sequence reads: CASSYATSRSADTQYF. The CDR3 DNA sequence: TGTGCCAGCAGTTATGCGACTAGTCGGTCCGCAGATACGCAGTATTTT.

This clonotype was seen only a few times. The chain recombines TRBV5-1 with TRBJ1-4; 9 nucleotides agree with TRBD1. V shed 1 base, J shed 2 bases, and the junction held 3 bases outside the gene matches. The CDR3 is 16 amino acids. The germline V gene has CDR1 SGHRS and CDR2 YFSETQ. This CDR3 is CASSLWDRETNEKLFF. CDR3 sequence (DNA): TGCGCCAGCAGCTTGTGGGACAGGGAGACTAATGAAAAACTGTTTTTT.

The genes are TRBV28 and TRBJ1-2, with D perhaps TRBD1 (5 bases). Looked up from germline, CDR1 is MDHEN and CDR2 is SYDVKM. V was pared by 6 bases and J by 10 bases, with 15 bases between. The CDR3 has 12 amino acids. CDR3 DNA: TGTGCCAGCAGCACTCGACAGAGTTCCTACACCTTC. Translating gives CASSTRQSSYTF.

This clonotype was counted a few times. DNA of the CDR3: TGTGCCAGCGCTCCAGGGGGCGGCAATCAGCCCCAGCATTTT. It encodes CASAPGGGNQPQHF. The V gene is TRBV28, the J gene TRBJ1-5; 8 bases are a match to TRBD1. This CDR3 is 14 amino acids long. V was clipped by 8 bases and J by 2 bases; unmatched bases: 5. Germline CDR1 MDHEN, CDR2 SYDVKM.

This clonotype was observed a few times. The gene calls are TRBV7-8 and TRBJ2-1; TRBD2 matches 11 bases. The CDR3 covers 17 residues. J lost 0 bases, V lost 0 bases, and 1 base had no gene match. Looked up from germline, CDR1 is SGHVS and CDR2 is FQNEAQ. DNA of the CDR3: TGTGCCAGCAGCTTAGCTAGCGGGGGGGCCTCCTACAATGAGCAGTTCTTC. Protein product: CASSLASGGASYNEQFF.

This chain joins TRBV3-1 and TRBJ1-3; no clear D. CDR3 length: 13 residues. Trimming shortened V by 4 bases and J by 4 bases, and 8 bases separated the two germline ends. Looked up from germline, CDR1 is LGHDT and CDR2 is YNNKEL (reference sequence). The CDR3 bases are TGTGCCAGCAGCCCCCGTGTCGGAAACACCATATATTTT. Amino acid sequence: CASSPRVGNTIYF.

The chain links TRBV5-1 to TRBJ2-2, with D maybe TRBD2 (6 bases). Germline loops: CDR1 SGHRS, CDR2 YFSETQ. The CDR3 extends over 15 amino acids. V was trimmed by 0 bases and J by 6 bases, leaving 12 bases between them. The CDR3 region has the DNA TGCGCCAGCAGCTTGGTGGGACTGAAGGCCGGGGAGCTGTTTTTT. Its translation: CASSLVGLKAGELFF.

This clonotype has just a few counts. The chain combines TRBV11-2 with TRBJ1-4, with D hard to call. The V and J ends lost 10 bases and 4 bases respectively, with 10 bases between them. The CDR3 extends over 12 amino acids. CDR1 is SGHAT and CDR2 is FQNNGV in the germline V gene. CDR3 sequence (DNA): TGTGCCACCAGTGACCGTAATGAAAAACTGTTTTTT. Protein product: CATSDRNEKLFF.

Many counts were recorded for this clonotype. The V and J genes are TRBV6-1 and TRBJ1-4; the D is unclear. CDR1 MNHNS and CDR2 SASEGT come from the germline V gene. V was trimmed by 7 bases and J by 7 bases, leaving 13 bases between them. The CDR3 sequence is 13 residues long. The CDR3 DNA follows: TGTGCCAGCAACCGACGGATCGGTGAAAAACTGTTTTTT. Translation gives CASNRRIGEKLFF.

About this clonotype: An end of the junction does not agree with germline; a read error may underlie this. The V call is TRBV2, the J call TRBJ2-3; perhaps TRBD2 as D (6 bases). CDR3 size: 14 residues. CDR1 SNHLY and CDR2 FYNNEI come from the germline V gene. CDR3 residues: CAGSYSGPTDTQYF. CDR3 DNA sequence: TGTGCCGGCAGTTATAGCGGTCCCACAGATACGCAGTATTTT.

This rearrangement joins TRBV24-1 to TRBJ2-3; possibly TRBD1 or TRBD2 for D (5 bases each). CDR1 is KGHDR and CDR2 is SFDVKD in the germline V gene. V was trimmed by 5 bases and J by 7 bases, leaving 15 bases between them. CDR3 length: 14 amino acids. CDR3 bases: TGTGCCACCAGTGTGGGACCGCGGGTGAATACGCAGTATTTT. Translation gives CATSVGPRVNTQYF.

There are a few counts of this clonotype. This chain connects TRBV27 to TRBJ2-5, with 9 bases aligning to TRBD2. The end of the DNA aligns better with TRBJ2-1, so the J call may be wrong. Per the germline V gene, CDR1 is MNHEY and CDR2 is SMNVEV (reference sequence). This CDR3 has 16 amino acids. The CDR3 sequence: CASSGEAGGLYNEQFF. In nucleotides, the CDR3 is TGTGCCAGCAGTGGGGAAGCGGGGGGTCTCTACAATGAGCAGTTCTTC.

The chain joins TRBV12-3 or TRBV12-4 to TRBJ2-2, with D unresolved. CDR3 length equals 14 residues. Trimming left V 5 bases short and J 4 bases short, with 11 bases between. The CDR3 nucleotides read TGTGCCAGCAGTCCCGTAGCCCTCACCGGGGAGCTGTTTTTT. It encodes CASSPVALTGELFF.

This clonotype was seen a handful of times. The gene calls are TRBV6-5 and TRBJ2-2, with TRBD2 identical over 9 bases. Losses at the gene ends were 2 bases for V and 4 bases for J; bases not matched to a gene: 5. Germline CDR1 is MNHEY and CDR2 is SVGAGI. The CDR3 spans 16 residues. The CDR3 DNA follows: TGTGCCAGCAGTTACCAAGGGACTAGCCTCACCGGGGAGCTGTTTTTT. This sequence encodes CASSYQGTSLTGELFF.

This chain connects TRBV9 to TRBJ2-5; D gene ambiguous. The CDR3 runs 15 residues. CDR1 is SGDLS, CDR2 YYNGEE, per germline. V was pared by 1 base and J by 0 bases, with 10 bases between. The CDR3 DNA follows: TGTGCCAGCAGCGTACTCGGAGCTCACCAAGAGACCCAGTACTTC. It yields the protein CASSVLGAHQETQYF. The full variable domain, completed using reference TRBV9 and TRBJ2-5, is DSGVTQTPKHLITATGQRVTLRCSPRSGDLSVYWYQQSLDQGLQFLIQYYNGEERAKGNILERFSAQQFPDLHSELNLSSLELGDSALYFCASSVLGAHQETQYFGPGTRLLVL.

V is TRBV20-1 and J is TRBJ2-3, with a possible D match to TRBD1 (5 bases). The CDR3 is 14 amino acids. Germline lookup yields CDR1 DFQATT and CDR2 SNEGSKA (reference sequence). The V end was cut by 0 bases, the J end by 2 bases, with 9 bases between. The CDR3 is CSARDQGFTDTQYF. The CDR3 nucleotides read TGCAGTGCTAGAGATCAGGGATTCACAGATACGCAGTATTTT.

This clonotype was recorded a few times. The rearrangement links TRBV20-1 to TRBJ1-4; D remains unclear. Germline V gives CDR1 DFQATT, CDR2 SNEGSKA (reference sequence). Trimming removed 7 bases at V and 7 bases at J, with 13 bases between. CDR3 size: 12 residues. CDR3 amino acids: CSVSWEGEKLFF. CDR3 bases: TGCAGTGTCTCATGGGAAGGTGAAAAACTGTTTTTT.

V gene TRBV6-2 or TRBV6-3 combines with J gene TRBJ2-5; D might be TRBD1 (6 bases). The J call is uncertain, as TRBJ2-7 better fits the DNA end. Germline V gene data show CDR1 as MNHEY and CDR2 as SVGEGT. The CDR3 runs 13 residues. The CDR3 nucleotides are TGTGCCAGCAGCCGCGGACAGCACTACGAGCAGTACGTC. This sequence encodes CASSRGQHYEQYV.

This chain connects TRBV5-1 to TRBJ1-1, with TRBD1 matching over 8 bases. The CDR3 is made up of 15 amino acids. With V trimmed by 4 bases and J by 0 bases, 5 bases remained unmatched. Germline V lookup: CDR1 SGHRS, CDR2 YFSETQ. Here the CDR3 reads CASSVDRGMNTEAFF. The DNA of the CDR3 is TGCGCCAGCAGCGTCGACAGGGGTATGAACACTGAAGCTTTCTTT.

This clonotype came up a few times. This rearrangement joins TRBV7-2 to TRBJ2-5, with TRBD1 matching over 7 bases. Germline CDR1 reads SGHTA; CDR2 reads FQGNSA. The CDR3 runs to 16 residues. J was trimmed by 1 base and V by 2 bases; bases with no gene match: 7. The CDR3 is CASSLTLTGPQETQYF. The CDR3 DNA reads TGTGCCAGCAGCTTAACTTTGACAGGGCCCCAAGAGACCCAGTACTTC.

In its sample, this clonotype was seen a few times. This chain joins TRBV4-3 and TRBJ2-4; possibly TRBD2 for D (6 bases). The CDR3 length is 17 residues. CDR1 LGHNA and CDR2 YSLEER come from the germline V gene. Trimming took 2 bases from V and 6 from J, leaving 20 bases between them. CDR3 nucleotides: TGCGCCAGCAGCCAAAACACCCAAGCGTACGGGGGAAACATTCAGTACTTC. Residues: CASSQNTQAYGGNIQYF.

In its sample, this clonotype was seen a few times. This chain links TRBV29-1 with TRBJ2-6; D is perhaps TRBD1 or TRBD2 (5 bases each). In germline, CDR1 is SQVTM, CDR2 ANQGSEA. Trimming cost V 4 bases and J 0 bases, with 13 bases left between them. The CDR3 is made up of 16 amino acids. CDR3 nucleotides: TGCAGCGTTGGAGGGGCTAGGGACTCTGGGGCCAACGTCCTGACTTTC. It yields the protein CSVGGARDSGANVLTF.